This TCR beta chain was recovered during a study of cytomegalovirus exposure and HLA in healthy donors. This clone was recorded once. V lost 3 bases, J lost 0 bases, and 8 bases stayed unmatched. The CDR3 runs to 17 residues. Germline loops: CDR1 SQVTM, CDR2 ANQGSEA. There were likely unrecorded immune exposures, though donors were nominally healthy when sampled. The PCR used 60 Vbeta and 13 Jbeta primers. Assay used: immunoSEQ multiplex PCR; TCRdb lists only in-frame clones, some missing. Among about 160,000 clones listed, 77% were seen once. What was sequenced was PBMCs. The TCR comes from a man aged 25 to 40 in good health and CMV-seropositive. The chain couples TRBV29-1 to TRBJ2-1; 10 bases fit TRBD2. This chain's CDR3 is CSVEGLAFKSSYNEQFF. CDR3 coding DNA: TGCAGCGTTGAGGGACTAGCGTTTAAGAGCTCCTACAATGAGCAGTTCTTC.